Following are 20 T cell receptor beta chains from one sample sequenced in a study of graft-versus-host responses after intestinal transplantation. Intraepithelial and lamina propria lymphocytes were freed from processed graft tissue. The table came from immunoSEQ multiplex PCR; TCRdb's copy has only in-frame clones and leaves some out. The sample yields roughly 15,000 clones, 80% seen once. Sequenced here: ileum tissue, sampled 95 to 110 days after intestinal transplant. These receptors were obtained from a human patient who received an intestinal transplant, so some T cells may come from the graft donor.

As to this clone: The junction does not match germline at one end; this may be a read error. The rearrangement joins TRBV6-5 to TRBJ2-7; D remains ambiguous. The CDR3 covers 16 residues. Per the germline V gene, CDR1 is MNHEY and CDR2 is SVGAGI. The CDR3 nucleotides read TGTGCCAGCAGTTACGGCCAAACGATTAAAAGCTACGAGCGGTACTTC. Protein: CASSYGQTIKSYERYF.

The chain is built from TRBV5-6 and TRBJ1-1; D is unclear. The germline V gene encodes CDR1 SGHDT and CDR2 YYEEEE. The CDR3 is 16 residues long. V was clipped by 0 bases and J by 1 base, with 13 bases between them. The CDR3 DNA reads TGTGCCAGCAGCTTGGGGACCCGGGCAGAGAACACTGAAGCTTTCTTT. Amino acids: CASSLGTRAENTEAFF.

CDR3 nucleotides: TGTGCCAGCAGTTTATTGTGCACAACTAATGAAAAACTGTTTTTT. This gives the protein CASSLLCTTNEKLFF. This chain links TRBV28 with TRBJ1-4; D is undetermined. The CDR3 is 15 residues long. Germline CDR1 reads MDHEN; CDR2 reads SYDVKM. V gave up 1 base and J gave up 0 bases, with 6 bases separating them.

The CDR3 DNA follows: TGTGCCAGCAGCACGAGTTACAGGGGGGTTCTCAATCAGCCCCAGCATTTT. Encoded protein: CASSTSYRGVLNQPQHF. The V and J genes are TRBV28 and TRBJ1-5, with 8 bases matching TRBD1. Germline trimming cut 6 bases from V and 3 bases from J; bases unmatched to any gene: 13. This CDR3 is built from 17 residues. From germline, CDR1 is MDHEN and CDR2 SYDVKM. Based on the CDR3 plus reference TRBV28 and TRBJ1-5, the full variable domain is DVKVTQSSRYLVKRTGEKVFLECVQDMDHENMFWYRQDPGLGLRLIYFSYDVKMKEKGDIPEGYSVSREKKERFSLILESASTNQTSMYLCASSTSYRGVLNQPQHFGDGTRLSIL.

This clone was counted a few times. This sequence joins TRBV15 and TRBJ2-7, with D maybe TRBD2 (5 bases). V was cut by 3 bases and J by 1 base, with 13 bases left in between. The CDR3 loop spans 15 amino acids. Germline CDR1 is LNHNV and CDR2 is YYDKDF (reference sequence). CDR3 bases: TGTGCCACCAGCAGGGACTCGGGCCTATCCTACGAGCAGTACTTC. This encodes CATSRDSGLSYEQYF.

V usage is TRBV28 and J usage is TRBJ2-5; perhaps D is TRBD1 or TRBD2 (6 bases each). The V and J ends lost 6 bases and 3 bases respectively, with 14 bases between them. CDR1 and CDR2 (germline): MDHEN, SYDVKM. CDR3 length: 14 amino acids. CDR3 in DNA: TGTGCCAGCAGAGGAAGGAGGGACAAAGAGACCCAGTACTTC. This translates into CASRGRRDKETQYF.

There are a few counts of this clone. This rearrangement joins TRBV18 to TRBJ2-2; no reliable D call. Trimming stripped 0 bases from V and 5 bases from J, with 10 bases between. Germline CDR1 KGHSH, CDR2 LQKENI. The CDR3 consists of 15 residues. The CDR3 nucleotides are TGTGCCAGCTCACCACCCTGGTCCCCTACCGGGGAGCTGTTTTTT. This sequence encodes CASSPPWSPTGELFF.

The rearrangement joins TRBV10-2 to TRBJ2-7; D not certain. The CDR3 totals 13 residues. V lost 3 bases and J 1 base, leaving 7 bases between the germline ends. In germline, CDR1 is WSHSY, CDR2 SAAADI. The CDR3 nucleotides are TGCGCCAGCAGTGACGGCGTATCCTACGAGCAGTACTTC. Translation gives CASSDGVSYEQYF.

The V and J genes are TRBV5-1 and TRBJ1-4; D is undetermined. The CDR3 covers 13 residues. Trimming removed 7 bases from V and 0 bases from J, with 7 bases in between. The germline V gene encodes CDR1 SGHRS and CDR2 YFSETQ. CDR3 residues: CASWEATNEKLFF. In DNA, the CDR3 is TGCGCCAGCTGGGAAGCAACTAATGAAAAACTGTTTTTT.

The chain recombines TRBV11-2 with TRBJ2-7; no firm D call. The CDR3 runs to 13 residues. V lost 5 bases and J 5 bases, leaving 13 bases between the germline ends. Germline values: CDR1 SGHAT, CDR2 FQNNGV. CDR3 in amino acids: CASSPIGFHEQYF. The CDR3 coding sequence is TGTGCCAGCAGCCCCATCGGATTTCACGAGCAGTACTTC. The variable domain in full, completed from reference TRBV11-2 and TRBJ2-7, reads EAGVAQSPRYKIIEKRQSVAFWCNPISGHATLYWYQQILGQGPKLLIQFQNNGVVDDSQLPKDRFSAERLKGVDSTLKIQPAKLEDSAVYLCASSPIGFHEQYFGPGTRLTVT.

The chain combines TRBV19 with TRBJ1-6; D is ambiguous. The CDR3 consists of 13 residues. The V end lost 5 bases, the J end lost 8 bases, and 10 bases lay between the germline ends. Germline V gene lookup returns CDR1 LNHDA and CDR2 SQIVND (reference sequence). As DNA, the CDR3 is TGTGCCAGTAGTCCTCAGACGGATTCACCCCTCCACTTT. Encoded protein: CASSPQTDSPLHF.

The V and J genes are TRBV5-1 and TRBJ2-2; 9 bases map to TRBD2. V shed 1 base and J 4 bases; nucleotides not matched to a gene: 5. CDR1 and CDR2 (germline): SGHRS, YFSETQ. This CDR3 has 16 residues. The CDR3: CASSLLSSGTTGELFF. The CDR3 coding sequence is TGCGCCAGCAGCTTGTTGTCTAGCGGGACCACCGGGGAGCTGTTTTTT.

This chain connects TRBV11-2 to TRBJ2-1, with TRBD2 matching over 7 bases. The J segment lost 1 base and the V segment lost 0 bases, leaving 6 bases of the junction unmatched. The CDR3 is made up of 17 amino acids. The germline gives CDR1 SGHAT, CDR2 FQNNGV. CDR3 residues: CASSLDGRADSYNEQFF. Written as DNA, the CDR3 is TGTGCCAGCAGCTTAGATGGGAGGGCAGATTCCTACAATGAGCAGTTCTTC.

The CDR3 nucleotides are TGTGCCAGCAGCCCCCTAGCAGGGGGCGGCCGAAAGCCGGAACTGTTTTTT. Translating gives CASSPLAGGGRKPELFF. The rearrangement uses TRBV14 and TRBJ1-4; TRBD1 aligns across 8 bases. Trimming took 4 bases from V and 12 from J; bases not matched to a gene: 19. The CDR3 loop spans 17 amino acids. CDR1 is SGHDN, CDR2 FVKESK, per germline.

The chain links TRBV28 to TRBJ2-7, with D possibly being TRBD2 (6 bases). The CDR3 loop spans 14 amino acids. The germline V gene encodes CDR1 MDHEN and CDR2 SYDVKM. The V end lost 7 bases, the J end lost 3 bases, and 16 bases lay between the germline ends. CDR3: CASTLGGCSYEQYF. In DNA form, the CDR3 reads TGTGCCAGCACCTTAGGAGGGTGCAGCTACGAGCAGTACTTC.

The chain is built from TRBV7-2 and TRBJ2-7; D is unclear. CDR3 length equals 13 residues. The germline CDR1 and CDR2 sequences are SGHTA and FQGNSA. V gave up 0 bases and J gave up 2 bases, with 5 bases separating them. The CDR3 sequence is CASSLAPAYEQYF. CDR3 coding DNA: TGTGCCAGCAGCTTAGCCCCAGCCTACGAGCAGTACTTC.

CDR3 DNA sequence: TGTGCCAGCAGTGAATGGCGGCACCGAAGCACAGATACGCAGTATTTT. It codes for CASSEWRHRSTDTQYF. This chain connects TRBV6-1 to TRBJ2-3; no clear D gene. From germline, CDR1 is MNHNS and CDR2 SASEGT. The V end was cut by 2 bases, the J end by 0 bases, with 12 bases between. CDR3 length: 16 amino acids.

As regards this clone: The junction departs from germline at one end; a sequencing error may be responsible. At the DNA level, this CDR3 is encoded by other sequences in the same sample as well. J is TRBJ2-5 and V is TRBV9; 9 nucleotides agree with TRBD2. The DNA end is more similar to TRBJ2-7, so the J call may be wrong. From germline, CDR1 is SGDLS and CDR2 YYNGEE. CDR3 size: 16 residues. CDR3: CASSVAQSAGGYEQYF. CDR3 bases: TGTGCCAGTAGCGTAGCGCAATCGGCGGGAGGGTACGAGCAGTACTTC.

This chain connects TRBV4-1 to TRBJ2-1, with TRBD1 matching over 7 bases. The V gene's germline CDR1 is MGHRA and CDR2 YSYEKL. The CDR3 consists of 16 residues. The J segment lost 4 bases and the V segment lost 1 base, leaving 7 bases of the junction unmatched. For the CDR3, the DNA is TGCGCCAGCAGCCAAGTTCCCGGGACAGCATACAATGAGCAGTTCTTC. This encodes CASSQVPGTAYNEQFF.

The chain has TRBV19 and TRBJ2-2; 8 bases fit TRBD2. V gave up 5 bases and J gave up 1 base; unmatched junction bases: 6. Germline V CDR1 and CDR2: LNHDA, SQIVND (reference sequence). This CDR3 contains 16 residues. The CDR3 sequence: CASSLLAGLNTGELFF. CDR3 nucleotide sequence: TGTGCCAGTAGTCTGTTAGCGGGACTGAACACCGGGGAGCTGTTTTTT.